This TCR beta chain is from a study of blood T cell repertoires in COVID-19. TCRdb keeps only in-frame clones here, not all; method: immunoSEQ multiplex PCR. The sample has 250,000 to 350,000 clones; 75% to 90% are singletons. Germline V gene data show CDR1 as SGHTA and CDR2 as FQGNSA. Trimming cost V 5 bases and J 0 bases, with 11 bases left between them. The CDR3 loop spans 14 amino acids. J is TRBJ2-7 and V is TRBV7-2, with a weak D call TRBD1 (5 bases). What was sequenced was peripheral blood. The sequence was collected from a woman in her fifties or sixties with acute or convalescent COVID-19. CDR3 sequence: CASSLSDNSYEQYF. CDR3 sequence (DNA): TGTGCCAGCAGCCTTTCGGACAACTCCTACGAGCAGTACTTC. Supplemented by reference TRBV7-2 and TRBJ2-7, the full variable domain reads GAGVSQSPSNKVTEKGKDVELRCDPISGHTALYWYRQSLGQGLEFLIYFQGNSAPDKSGLPSDRFSAERTGGSVSTLTIQRTQQEDSAVYLCASSLSDNSYEQYFGPGTRLTVT.